The table lists the clone carrying this T cell receptor (beta chain) with a count of one. This sample is part of a study of control samples from healthy donors and cancer patients. Produced via immunoSEQ multiplex PCR; TCRdb's table is partial and in-frame only. The repertoire holds roughly 450,000 clones, 80% to 95% seen once, with more than 6% in the top ten. Germline loops: CDR1 KGHSH, CDR2 LQKENI. V was cut by 3 bases and J by 3 bases, with 12 bases left in between. The CDR3 contains 15 residues. The sequence was obtained from a man aged 35-49 years with head and neck cancer. The chain carries TRBV18 and TRBJ1-5, with unresolved D. The material sequenced was PBMCs. CDR3 sequence: CASSPTRETNQPQHF. The CDR3 DNA reads as TGTGCCAGCTCACCTACCAGAGAAACCAATCAGCCCCAGCATTTT. Looking up the rest from reference TRBV18 and TRBJ1-5 gives the full variable domain: NAGVMQNPRHLVRRRGQEARLRCSPMKGHSHVYWYRQLPEEGLKFMVYLQKENIIDESGMPKERFSAEFPKEGPSILRIQQVVRGDSAAYFCASSPTRETNQPQHFGDGTRLSIL.